This entry is about one T cell receptor (beta chain). Antigen: not known. Unrecorded immune exposure was likely among donors, who were nominally healthy when sampled. In the PCR, 60 Vbeta and 13 Jbeta primers were used. Using immunoSEQ multiplex PCR, the repertoire was profiled, and TCRdb retains in-frame clones only, with some absent. The table shows roughly 240,000 clones, with around four fifths occurring only once. Trimming removed 0 bases at V and 5 bases at J, with 13 bases between. The CDR3 loop spans 15 amino acids. Per germline, CDR1 MNHEY and CDR2 SVGAGI. This record belongs to a study of cytomegalovirus exposure and HLA in healthy donors. Study-wide background: Unique TCR beta sequences numbering approximately 120 million came from approximately 180 million T cells in an earlier analysis.

Study outcomes and limitations: In a later analysis, V- and J-gene trimming of beta chains associated with a DCLRE1C missense variant, replicated independently. Indistinguishability led to the exclusion of some V segments, TRBV6-2 and TRBV6-3 included.

The chain recombines TRBV6-5 with TRBJ2-5, with D possibly being TRBD2 (6 bases). Sequencing was performed on PBMCs. This receptor was obtained from a boy aged 5-17 years in good health and CMV-seronegative. The CDR3 DNA is TGTGCCAGCAGTTACTCAGGGCGCGGGACGGAGACCCAGTACTTC. Its protein is CASSYSGRGTETQYF.